This T cell receptor beta chain was identified in a study of cytomegalovirus exposure and HLA in healthy donors. Study-level background: Among the approximately 370 donors who were genotyped, about 86% fell in the genetic ancestry cluster that is associated with self-reported Caucasian donors.

The CDR3 consists of 16 residues. J lost 2 bases, V lost 7 bases, and 8 bases had no gene match. Germline loops: CDR1 MDHEN, CDR2 SYDVKM. Primers included in the PCR were 60 Vbeta and 13 Jbeta primers. Data came from immunoSEQ multiplex PCR; TCRdb stores just in-frame clones and leaves some out. The sample has approximately 190,000 clones; roughly four fifths are singletons. Study-level results: DRB1 had the most TCR associations and HLA-C the fewest, a later analysis found, with rates varying by HLA locus. The study flagged around 150 TCR beta chains as cytomegalovirus-associated.

A word on this clone: Its antigen is currently unknown.

The origin of this receptor is a woman under 30 in good health and CMV-seronegative. Material for sequencing was PBMCs. The V and J genes are TRBV28 and TRBJ2-6, with 7 bases identical to TRBD1. The CDR3 spells CASTRTGLTGANVLTF. As DNA, the CDR3 is TGTGCCAGCACCCGGACAGGCCTTACTGGGGCCAACGTCCTGACTTTC.